The 23 T cell receptor beta chains below were found in one sample sequenced in a study of monozygotic twins with inflammatory bowel disease. Following a re-call of the 5' RACE reads, TCRdb has one entry per CDR3 protein and lacks DNA. The sample includes fewer than 350,000 distinct CDR3 sequences. Source material: blood. The receptors derive from a human donor with ulcerative colitis or Crohn's disease, or a healthy co-twin of an affected twin (not recorded which).

The chain joins TRBV28 to TRBJ2-1; TCRdb indicates TRBD1, and absent DNA this call remains unverified. CDR3 length: 14 amino acids. From germline, CDR1 is MDHEN and CDR2 SYDVKM. The CDR3 is CASISGGSYNEQFF.

The rearrangement uses TRBV10-3 and TRBJ2-1; TCRdb picks TRBD2, but there is no DNA to check that call. CDR3 size: 16 residues. Germline CDR1 ENHRY, CDR2 SYGVKD. The CDR3 protein is CAISETSGYTYNEQFF.

The chain carries TRBV5-6 and TRBJ2-7. Germline-derived CDR1 and CDR2 are SGHDT and YYEEEE. The CDR3 covers 13 residues. The CDR3: CASSFEAGGEQYF. Supplemented by reference TRBV5-6 and TRBJ2-7, the full variable domain reads DAGVTQSPTHLIKTRGQQVTLRCSPKSGHDTVSWYQQALGQGPQFIFQYYEEEERQRGNFPDRFSGHQFPNYSSELNVNALLLGDSALYLCASSFEAGGEQYFGPGTRLTVT.

The chain has TRBV20-1 and TRBJ2-7. Germline lookup yields CDR1 DFQATT and CDR2 SNEGSKA (reference sequence). This CDR3 spans 13 amino acids. The chain's CDR3 is CSARDPYGYEQYF.

The chain joins TRBV29-1 to TRBJ2-2; the TRBD1 assignment by TCRdb is unverifiable without DNA. The CDR3 consists of 15 residues. The germline gives CDR1 SQVTM, CDR2 ANQGSEA. The CDR3 here is CSVAGGELRAGELFF.

The rearrangement links TRBV20-1 to TRBJ2-1. This CDR3 contains 14 residues. CDR1 is DFQATT, CDR2 SNEGSKA, per germline (reference sequence). CDR3 amino acids: CSARPSSFYNEQFF.

The chain is built from TRBV11-2 and TRBJ1-3; TCRdb reports TRBD1, a call that lacks DNA to check it against. The CDR3 runs to 14 residues. In germline, CDR1 is SGHAT, CDR2 FQNNGV. The CDR3: CASSSTVSYNTIYF. The whole variable domain, remainder taken from reference TRBV11-2 and TRBJ1-3, is EAGVAQSPRYKIIEKRQSVAFWCNPISGHATLYWYQQILGQGPKLLIQFQNNGVVDDSQLPKDRFSAERLKGVDSTLKIQPAKLEDSAVYLCASSSTVSYNTIYFGEGSWLTVV.

The rearrangement uses TRBV7-2 and TRBJ1-6; TCRdb reports TRBD1, a call that lacks DNA to check it against. The CDR3 runs 14 residues. Germline V gene sequence: CDR1 SGHTA, CDR2 FQGNSA. CDR3 sequence: CASSRDSYNSPLHF.

The gene calls are TRBV7-2 and TRBJ2-7; checking the TCRdb D call of TRBD1 is not possible without DNA. Per the germline V gene, CDR1 is SGHTA and CDR2 is FQGNSA. The CDR3 runs 15 residues. CDR3 loop: CASSFDSFSSYEQYF.

The chain couples TRBV28 to TRBJ1-5; there is no DNA to check the TCRdb D call of TRBD1. The CDR3 runs to 16 residues. The germline V gene encodes CDR1 MDHEN and CDR2 SYDVKM. CDR3 amino acids: CASSLGSGITNQPQHF.

The rearrangement joins TRBV5-5 to TRBJ2-7; TCRdb returns TRBD1, unconfirmable since there is no DNA. In germline, CDR1 is SGHKS, CDR2 YYEKEE (reference sequence). The CDR3 is 15 residues long. The CDR3 spells CASSLVSTGQGEQYF. The full variable domain, with the rest looked up from reference TRBV5-5 and TRBJ2-7, is DAGVTQSPTHLIKTRGQQVTLRCSPISGHKSVSWYQQVLGQGPQFIFQYYEKEERGRGNFPDRFSARQFPNYSSELNVNALLLGDSALYLCASSLVSTGQGEQYFGPGTRLTVT.

V is TRBV30 and J is TRBJ1-1; TCRdb picks TRBD1, but there is no DNA to check that call. The CDR3 has 13 residues. Germline V lookup: CDR1 GTSNPN, CDR2 SVGIG (reference sequence). CDR3 protein: CAWSQDRGVFAFF.

The gene calls are TRBV7-6 and TRBJ1-3; the TCRdb D gene call, TRBD1, has no DNA to confirm it. Germline assignment: CDR1 SGHVS and CDR2 FNYEAQ. The CDR3 spans 14 residues. The CDR3: CASSLDPVGNTIYF.

The rearrangement links TRBV28 to TRBJ1-4; lacking DNA, the TRBD1 call made by TCRdb goes unchecked. The germline V gene has CDR1 MDHEN and CDR2 SYDVKM. CDR3 length equals 15 residues. This CDR3 reads CASSTSGLVREKLFF.

The chain links TRBV5-1 to TRBJ1-1. The CDR3 sequence is 13 residues long. Germline V gene data show CDR1 as SGHRS and CDR2 as YFSETQ. The CDR3 protein is CASSLERPTEAFF.

The V call is TRBV20-1, the J call TRBJ2-1; the TCRdb call, TRBD2, lacks DNA for checking. Germline V gene lookup returns CDR1 DFQATT and CDR2 SNEGSKA (reference sequence). The CDR3 is 21 residues long. The CDR3 spells CSARPKAPGLAGEGSYNEQFF.

CDR3 in amino acids: CASSDRGAGETGELFF. The chain has TRBV19 and TRBJ2-2; the D call from TCRdb, TRBD2, cannot be confirmed without DNA. The CDR3 loop spans 16 amino acids. Germline CDR1 LNHDA, CDR2 SQIVND (reference sequence).

This chain joins TRBV7-2 and TRBJ2-3; as DNA is missing, the TRBD1 call by TCRdb cannot be tested. The CDR3 length is 13 residues. In germline, CDR1 is SGHTA, CDR2 FQGNSA. The CDR3 loop is CASKRGPSDTQYF.

This chain uses TRBV12-3 or TRBV12-4 with TRBJ1-1; absent DNA, TCRdb's TRBD1 call cannot be checked. The CDR3 length is 15 residues. CDR3 loop: CASSPSGSWNTEAFF.

The chain is built from TRBV4-3 and TRBJ2-5; the D gene TCRdb calls, TRBD1, cannot be checked with no DNA. There are 15 residues in the CDR3. Germline CDR1 reads LGHNA; CDR2 reads YSLEER. This CDR3 reads CASSQEAGIKVVQYF.

The chain is built from TRBV19 and TRBJ1-1; TCRdb proposes TRBD1, but this gene call is untestable without DNA. The length of the CDR3 is 13 residues. Germline loops: CDR1 LNHDA, CDR2 SQIVND (reference sequence). The CDR3: CASSIAGSPAAFF.

This rearrangement joins TRBV27 to TRBJ1-1; with no DNA, the TCRdb D assignment of TRBD1 cannot be verified. The CDR3 totals 14 residues. In germline, CDR1 is MNHEY, CDR2 SMNVEV (reference sequence). The CDR3 loop reads CASSSPQGRTEAFF.

The chain employs TRBV27 and TRBJ2-3; without DNA, the TCRdb call of TRBD2 cannot be checked. Germline CDR1 reads MNHEY; CDR2 reads SMNVEV (reference sequence). The length of the CDR3 is 14 residues. CDR3 region: CASPTSSSTDTQYF.